This TCR beta chain is drawn from a study of T cell clonotyping in hematopoietic cell transplantation. Overall study results and limits: At the given depth, recipient repertoires were over 95% de novo clonotypes. Recipient TCR diversity dropped after transplant; expanded clonotypes rose from day 30 to 180. Higher Inverse Simpson Index values in graft donor and pretransplant recipient predicted broader posttransplant TCR diversity.

Recipients were bled about 28 days pretransplant and at posttransplant days 30, 100, 180. TCRdb's copy holds only in-frame clones and misses some; the assay was immunoSEQ multiplex PCR. The sample holds 6,000 to 7,000 clones; about three quarters are singletons and the top ten take approximately 33%. This clone occurred a few times. Its antigen is still unknown. The sequence was obtained from a female patient between 30 and 45 years old who had an allogeneic stem cell transplant, so the T cells may come from the graft donor. Some clones in this sample may be carry-over from other donors' samples. The input for sequencing was PBMCs, taken 100 days after allogeneic stem cell transplant.

The CDR3 DNA reads TGCGCCAGCAGCCCAGGACAGGCGGGCACAGATACGCAGTATTTT. This sequence encodes CASSPGQAGTDTQYF. The gene calls are TRBV4-1 and TRBJ2-3, with 7 nucleotides matching TRBD1. CDR3 size: 15 residues. V dropped 4 bases and J dropped 1; count of bases not matched to a gene: 5. The germline V gene has CDR1 MGHRA and CDR2 YSYEKL.